Listed below are T cell receptor beta chains from one sample, sequenced in a study of blood T cell repertoires in COVID-19. TCRdb keeps only in-frame clones here, not all; method: immunoSEQ multiplex PCR. The table has fewer than 120,000 clones, around 74% seen once. Sequencing was performed on peripheral blood. The receptors come from a woman in her fifties or sixties with acute or convalescent COVID-19. Each CDR3 is given with its conserved first and last residue. A D gene is named only where the DNA matches it firmly. Clone size is not always given. Where it is, it says once, few, many or a class for expanded clones.

j_gene,d_gene,abundance,v_gene,CDR3nt,CDR3aa
TRBJ2-2,TRBD1,-,TRBV5-1,TGCGCCAGCAGAACCGGGACAGGGAACACCGGGGAGCTGTTTTTT,CASRTGTGNTGELFF
TRBJ1-1,-,-,TRBV30,TGTGCCTGGAGTACTCCCGGGACTCCGAGGGCTTTCTTT,CAWSTPGTPRAFF
TRBJ2-3,TRBD1,-,TRBV19,TGTGCCAGTAGTAGCGCGCCCGGGACAGGTACCACAGATACGCAGTATTTT,CASSSAPGTGTTDTQYF
TRBJ1-1,-,-,TRBV6-2/TRBV6-3,TGTGCCAGCAGTTACTCCCCAGGACTCTTGAACACTGAAGCTTTCTTT,CASSYSPGLLNTEAFF
TRBJ2-3,-,-,TRBV29-1,TGCAGCGTTGGCCAACACACAGATACGCAGTATTTT,CSVGQHTDTQYF
TRBJ1-4,-,-,TRBV5-5,TGTGCCAGCAGCTTGGTCGGCAGCGATGCAACTAATGAAAAACTGTTTTTT,CASSLVGSDATNEKLFF
TRBJ2-5,-,-,TRBV28,TGTGCCAGCAGCCTTTATGAGGTGGCCCAAGAGACCCAGTACTTC,CASSLYEVAQETQYF
TRBJ1-4,TRBD1,-,TRBV19,TGTGCCAGTAGTACCATCGCCCCAGCCAGGACAGGGGGCTTTGAAAAACTGTTTTTT,CASSTIAPARTGGFEKLFF
TRBJ2-1,TRBD2,-,TRBV4-2,TGTGCCAGCAGACGGACTAGCGGGGGGGGTTCCAATGAGCAGTTCTTC,CASRRTSGGGSNEQFF
TRBJ2-5,TRBD2,-,TRBV19,TGTGCCAGTAGTAAAGGATTAGCGGGGGGTCTCCCAGAGACCCAGTACTTC,CASSKGLAGGLPETQYF
TRBJ1-5,-,-,TRBV4-1,TGCGCCAGCAGCCAATGGAACAGGGACCATCAGCCCCAGCATTTT,CASSQWNRDHQPQHF
TRBJ1-2,TRBD1,-,TRBV7-2,TGTGCCAGCAGCTTAGAGGCACAGGGGGCGCGAGGCTACACCTTC,CASSLEAQGARGYTF
TRBJ1-1,-,-,TRBV6-4,TGTGCCAGCAGTGACGACGCGGAATTAAAGTACACTGAAGCTTTCTTT,CASSDDAELKYTEAFF
TRBJ1-2,-,-,TRBV5-1,TGCGCCAGCAGCCCGGATGGGCCTCTCTATGGCTACACCTTC,CASSPDGPLYGYTF
TRBJ1-2,-,-,TRBV30,TGTGCCTGGAGTTATAACTATGGCTACACCTTC,CAWSYNYGYTF
TRBJ1-2,-,-,TRBV5-1,TGCGCCAGCAGCTTGGTACAGGGAATCTCTGGATATGGCTACACCTTC,CASSLVQGISGYGYTF
TRBJ1-2,-,-,TRBV5-6,TGTGCCAGCAGCCTGGGAACCGGTCTCTATGGCTACACCTTC,CASSLGTGLYGYTF
TRBJ1-4,TRBD1,once,TRBV5-6,TGTGCCAGCAGCTACTCAGGGGGTTGGAATGAAAAACTGTTTTTT,CASSYSGGWNEKLFF
TRBJ1-4,-,-,TRBV25-1,TGTGCCAGCAGTGAAAATCGGGGAAAACTGTTTTTT,CASSENRGKLFF
TRBJ1-3,TRBD1,-,TRBV2,TGTGCCAGCAGTCAGGACAGGCTAAAGAGAGGAAACACCATATATTTT,CASSQDRLKRGNTIYF
TRBJ2-2,TRBD1,-,TRBV5-1,TGCGCCAGCAGCTTGGGGGACAGGACGAACACCGGGGAGCTGTTTTTT,CASSLGDRTNTGELFF
TRBJ1-3,-,-,TRBV13,TGTGCCAGCAGCTTAACGCAGGGTTCTGGAAACACCATATATTTT,CASSLTQGSGNTIYF
TRBJ1-5,-,-,TRBV4-2,TGTGCCAGCAGCCAACGAACCGGGAATAGCAATCAGCCCCAGCATTTT,CASSQRTGNSNQPQHF
TRBJ1-5,-,-,TRBV11-2,TGTGCCAGCAGCCCTTCAAGGGGGGGTCAGCCCCAGCATTTT,CASSPSRGGQPQHF
TRBJ2-7,TRBD1,-,TRBV27,TGTGCCAGCAGTCGACCGGGACAGGGGGCGCGCGAGCAGTACTTC,CASSRPGQGAREQYF
TRBJ1-2,-,-,TRBV5-5,TGTGCCAGCAGTGCACAGGCCTATGGCTACACCTTC,CASSAQAYGYTF
TRBJ2-1,TRBD2,-,TRBV19,TGTGCCAGTAGTGTCTCCAGCGGGGGGATCTACAATGAGCAGTTCTTC,CASSVSSGGIYNEQFF
TRBJ2-3,-,-,TRBV7-9,TGTGCCAGCACCATAACCGAAGGGGGGGCTGGAAATACGCAGTATTTT,CASTITEGGAGNTQYF
TRBJ2-3,TRBD1,-,TRBV7-9,TGTGCCAGCAGCTCGGACAGGGGGCGAGAGTATTTT,CASSSDRGREYF
TRBJ1-4,-,-,TRBV11-2,TGTGCCAGCAGCTTAGGTCGGTCAACTAATGAAAAACTGTTTTTT,CASSLGRSTNEKLFF
TRBJ1-1,-,-,TRBV9,TGTGCCAGCAGCGTATCTGGGCAGAGAGAAGCTTTCTTT,CASSVSGQREAFF
TRBJ2-2,TRBD1,few,TRBV29-1,TGCAGCGTTTACAGGGGAACCGGGGAGCTGTTTTTT,CSVYRGTGELFF
TRBJ1-2,TRBD1,-,TRBV20-1,TGCAGTGCTAGTCCCTCGACAGGGTTCTCCTATGGCTACACCTTC,CSASPSTGFSYGYTF
TRBJ1-6,TRBD1,-,TRBV19,TGTGCCAGTAGAAGAGCCGGGACAGGGACATCAAATAATTCACCCCTCCACTTT,CASRRAGTGTSNNSPLHF
TRBJ2-3,TRBD2,-,TRBV5-1,TGCGCCAGCAGCTTGGCCAGCGGGGGGTTTAGCACAGATACGCAGTATTTT,CASSLASGGFSTDTQYF
TRBJ1-6,-,-,TRBV5-6,TGTGCCAGCAGCTTTGAGAGCTCCTATAATTCACCCCTCCACTTT,CASSFESSYNSPLHF
TRBJ2-7,TRBD1,-,TRBV27,TGTGCCAGCAGTCGAAGGACAGGGGAATTCGAGCAGTACTTC,CASSRRTGEFEQYF
TRBJ1-1,-,few,TRBV9,TGTGCCAGCAGCGGATCGGCGGGGACGAGTGCTTTCTTT,CASSGSAGTSAFF
TRBJ2-5,-,-,TRBV6-2/TRBV6-3,TGTGCCAGCAGTTATCAAGCAGGGTGGGGGGAATTATCTCAAGAGACCCAGTACTTC,CASSYQAGWGELSQETQYF
TRBJ1-5,-,-,TRBV10-2,TGCGCCAGCAAGGCCCCAGGGGAAAGACAGCCCCAGCATTTT,CASKAPGERQPQHF
TRBJ1-6,TRBD1,few,TRBV19,TGTGCCAGTAGTATGGGACAGCTTAATTCACCCCTCCACTTT,CASSMGQLNSPLHF
TRBJ2-1,TRBD1,-,TRBV2,TGTGCCAGCAGCCGGGACAGGAGCAATGAGCAGTTCTTC,CASSRDRSNEQFF
TRBJ2-5,TRBD2,-,TRBV11-2,TGTGCCAGCAGCTTAGAGGGGACTAGTGAGACCCAGTACTTC,CASSLEGTSETQYF
TRBJ1-6,TRBD1,-,TRBV2,TGTGCCAGCAGTGGGCAGGGGGGCGATTATTACTATAATTCACCCCTCCACTTT,CASSGQGGDYYYNSPLHF
TRBJ1-1,-,-,TRBV9,TGTGCCAGCAGCGTAGATGGCAGTGCTAGCTCTGAAGCTTTCTTT,CASSVDGSASSEAFF
TRBJ1-4,-,many,TRBV2,TGTGCCAGCAAGAATGGGTGGTCGGAGCAAGAAAAACTGTTTTTT,CASKNGWSEQEKLFF
TRBJ2-5,-,-,TRBV6-5,TGTGCCAGCAGTCAGGGGGGTAGGCAGTACTTC,CASSQGGRQYF
TRBJ1-1,TRBD1,-,TRBV6-5,TGTGCCAGCAGTTACTCGACGACAGGGTGGAACACTGAAGCTTTCTTT,CASSYSTTGWNTEAFF
TRBJ1-1,-,-,TRBV19,TGTGCCAGTAGGCCAGGGTTTTACGCTGAAGCTTTCTTT,CASRPGFYAEAFF
TRBJ1-2,-,-,TRBV28,TGTGCCAGCAGTGATCTGGGAGAGAACTATGGCTACACCTTC,CASSDLGENYGYTF
TRBJ1-2,TRBD1,-,TRBV4-3,TGCGCCAGCAGCCAACTAGGACAGGGGCGTAACTATGGCTACACCTTC,CASSQLGQGRNYGYTF
TRBJ2-6,-,-,TRBV24-1,TGTGCCACCAGTTTCGGCAACGTCCTGACTTTC,CATSFGNVLTF
TRBJ2-7,-,few,TRBV24-1,TGTGCCACCAGTGACTCCACAGGGTGGGCCTACGAGCAGTACTTC,CATSDSTGWAYEQYF
TRBJ2-3,TRBD2,-,TRBV7-9,TGTGCCAGCAGCCAACGACTAGCGAACACAGATACGCAGTATTTT,CASSQRLANTDTQYF
TRBJ1-1,-,-,TRBV10-3,TGTGCCATCAGTGAAAGACAGCAACACACTGAAGCTTTCTTT,CAISERQQHTEAFF
TRBJ1-3,-,once,TRBV7-9,TGTGCCAGCAGCTTTCCGGGGAACACCATATATTTT,CASSFPGNTIYF
TRBJ1-2,TRBD1,-,TRBV18,TGTGCCAGCTCACCACAGGACAGGGGCTATGGCTACACCTTC,CASSPQDRGYGYTF